This T cell receptor beta chain appears in the sequencing data of a study of T cells in tuberculosis. Whole-study results and caveats: The TCR-beta difference was not significant; alpha differences partly reflected length. GMM-specific TCRs were nearer to active tuberculosis alpha repertoires, suggesting expansion.

V lost 0 bases and J 13 bases, leaving 7 bases between the germline ends. Germline V lookup: CDR1 SGHDN, CDR2 FVKESK. The CDR3 contains 11 residues. Using immunoSEQ multiplex PCR, the repertoire was profiled, and TCRdb retains in-frame clones only, with some absent. This table holds roughly 19,000 clones, 75% to 90% found once. The sample holds one count of this clone. Its target is not known. The TCR was taken from a donor between 10 and 35 years old with latent tuberculosis or without tuberculosis infection. V is TRBV14 and J is TRBJ2-1; possible D gene TRBD1, 6 bases. Specimen: PBMCs. Written as DNA, the CDR3 is TGTGCCAGCAGCCAAGAGACAGGACAGTTCTTC. Its translation is CASSQETGQFF.